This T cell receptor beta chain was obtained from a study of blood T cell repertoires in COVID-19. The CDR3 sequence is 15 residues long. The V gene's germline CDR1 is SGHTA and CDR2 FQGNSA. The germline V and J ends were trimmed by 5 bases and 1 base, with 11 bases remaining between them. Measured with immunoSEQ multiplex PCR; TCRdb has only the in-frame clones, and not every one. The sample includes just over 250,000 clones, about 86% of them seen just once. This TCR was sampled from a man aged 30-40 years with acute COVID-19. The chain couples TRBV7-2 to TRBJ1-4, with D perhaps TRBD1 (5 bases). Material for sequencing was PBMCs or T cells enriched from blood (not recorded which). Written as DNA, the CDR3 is TGTGCCAGCAGCCCACAGGTGGTAACTAATGAAAAACTGTTTTTT. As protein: CASSPQVVTNEKLFF.